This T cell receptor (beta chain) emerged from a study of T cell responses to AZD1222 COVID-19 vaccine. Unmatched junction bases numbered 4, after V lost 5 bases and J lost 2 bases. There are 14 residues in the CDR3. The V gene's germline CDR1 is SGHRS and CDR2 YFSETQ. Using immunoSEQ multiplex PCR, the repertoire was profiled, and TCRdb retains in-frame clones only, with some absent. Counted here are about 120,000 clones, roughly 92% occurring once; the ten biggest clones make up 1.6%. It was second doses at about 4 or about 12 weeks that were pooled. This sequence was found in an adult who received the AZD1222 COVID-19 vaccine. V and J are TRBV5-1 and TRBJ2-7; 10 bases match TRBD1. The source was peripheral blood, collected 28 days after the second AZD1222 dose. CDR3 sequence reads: CASSSGTGAYEQYF. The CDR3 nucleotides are TGCGCCAGCAGTTCCGGGACAGGGGCCTACGAGCAGTACTTC.